This T cell receptor beta chain was documented in a study of technical replicates of blood from several donors. Data came from immunoSEQ multiplex PCR; TCRdb stores just in-frame clones and leaves some out. The table includes more than 65,000 clones, just over 95% detected once. This clone was seen just once. V shed 3 bases and J shed 7 bases, with 13 bases lying between them. The germline V gene has CDR1 SEHNR and CDR2 FQNEAQ (reference sequence). The CDR3 runs to 13 residues. The rearrangement uses TRBV7-9 and TRBJ2-7, with D uncertain. The TCR comes from a human donor in good health. The sample taken for sequencing was T cells isolated from PBMCs. The CDR3 here is CASSFPWRREQYF. The CDR3 DNA sequence: TGTGCCAGCAGCTTCCCCTGGAGAAGGGAGCAGTACTTC.